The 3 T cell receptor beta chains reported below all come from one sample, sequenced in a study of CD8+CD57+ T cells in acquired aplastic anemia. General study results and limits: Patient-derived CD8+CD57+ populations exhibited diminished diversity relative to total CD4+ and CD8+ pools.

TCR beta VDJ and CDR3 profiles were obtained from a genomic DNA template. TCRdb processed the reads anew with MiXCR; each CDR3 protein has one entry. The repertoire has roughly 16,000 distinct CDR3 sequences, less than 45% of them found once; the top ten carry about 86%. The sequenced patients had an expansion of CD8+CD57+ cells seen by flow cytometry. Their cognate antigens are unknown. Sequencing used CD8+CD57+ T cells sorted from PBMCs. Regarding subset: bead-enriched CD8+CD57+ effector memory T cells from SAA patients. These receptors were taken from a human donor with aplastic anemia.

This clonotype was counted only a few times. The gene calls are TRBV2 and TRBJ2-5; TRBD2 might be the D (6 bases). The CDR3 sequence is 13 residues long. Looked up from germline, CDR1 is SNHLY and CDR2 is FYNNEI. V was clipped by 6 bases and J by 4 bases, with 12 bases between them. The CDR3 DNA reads TGTGCCAGCAGATGGGACTTGTCAGAGACCCAGTACTTC. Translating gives CASRWDLSETQYF.

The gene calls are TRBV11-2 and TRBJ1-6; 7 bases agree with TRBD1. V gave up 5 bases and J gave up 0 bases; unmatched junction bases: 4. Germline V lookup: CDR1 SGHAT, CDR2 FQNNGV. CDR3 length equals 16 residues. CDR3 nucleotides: TGTGCCAGCAGCCGCAGGGGGAGCTCCTATAATTCACCCCTCCACTTT. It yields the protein CASSRRGSSYNSPLHF.

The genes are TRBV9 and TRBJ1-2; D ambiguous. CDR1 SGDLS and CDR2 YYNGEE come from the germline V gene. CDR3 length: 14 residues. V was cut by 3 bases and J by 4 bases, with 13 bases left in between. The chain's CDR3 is CASSAAVSAYGYTF. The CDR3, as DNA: TGTGCCAGCAGCGCCGCGGTGTCCGCCTATGGCTACACCTTC.